Below, 13 T cell receptor beta chains from the same sample are listed, as sequenced in a study of blood T cell repertoires in COVID-19. The protocol was immunoSEQ multiplex PCR, while the TCRdb copy is restricted to in-frame clones and leaves out a portion. The data show over 20,000 clones, with under 90% seen just once and 25% to 35% held by the top ten. The sequenced material came from peripheral blood. Receptor source: a human donor in a cohort sampled during active COVID-19.

The V call is TRBV11-3, the J call TRBJ2-5, with TRBD1 matching 9 bases. The CDR3 spans 16 residues. Trimming took 1 base from V and 2 from J; bases not matched to a gene: 5. In germline, CDR1 is SGHNT, CDR2 YENEEA. CDR3 sequence: CASSLGTGVHQETQYF. CDR3 in DNA: TGTGCCAGCAGCTTAGGGACAGGGGTACATCAAGAGACCCAGTACTTC.

The chain combines TRBV19 with TRBJ2-1, with 8 nucleotides matching TRBD2. Germline-derived CDR1 and CDR2 are LNHDA and SQIVND (reference sequence). CDR3 length: 15 residues. Trimming removed 5 bases from V and 7 bases from J; junction bases left unmatched: 10. The CDR3: CASSQSGSRVNEQFF. The CDR3 bases are TGTGCCAGTAGTCAAAGCGGGAGTAGGGTAAATGAGCAGTTCTTC.

The V gene is TRBV19, the J gene TRBJ1-2, with a possible D match to TRBD1 (5 bases). The germline V gene encodes CDR1 LNHDA and CDR2 SQIVND (reference sequence). The V and J ends lost 9 bases and 4 bases respectively, with 12 bases between them. The CDR3 has 12 residues. DNA for the CDR3: TGTGCCAGCCGGGGGGGACTCTATGGCTACACCTTC. This encodes CASRGGLYGYTF.

The J gene is TRBJ1-3, the V gene TRBV6-5; no clear D gene. V was clipped by 5 bases and J by 3 bases, with 8 bases between them. The CDR3 runs to 13 residues. In germline, CDR1 is MNHEY, CDR2 SVGAGI. The CDR3 loop reads CASSRGFGNTIYF. In DNA, the CDR3 is TGTGCCAGCAGTCGGGGATTTGGAAACACCATATATTTT.

V gene TRBV7-8 combines with J gene TRBJ2-1; D gene ambiguous. The CDR3 runs to 14 residues. CDR1 SGHVS and CDR2 FQNEAQ come from the germline V gene. Trimming pared 5 bases from V and 1 base from J, leaving 9 bases between. The CDR3 DNA reads TGTGCCAGCAGCCCTCTTACATCCTACAATGAGCAGTTCTTC. This sequence encodes CASSPLTSYNEQFF.

V usage is TRBV20-1 and J usage is TRBJ2-2, with a tentative D call TRBD1 (6 bases). V was cut by 3 bases and J by 6 bases, with 17 bases left in between. Germline V gives CDR1 DFQATT, CDR2 SNEGSKA (reference sequence). The length of the CDR3 is 15 residues. CDR3 residues: CSASNLDSGSGELFF. The CDR3 region has the DNA TGCAGTGCTAGTAACTTGGACAGTGGTTCCGGGGAGCTGTTTTTT.

The chain is built from TRBV30 and TRBJ1-5; D unclear. The CDR3 loop spans 15 amino acids. V was pared by 0 bases and J by 0 bases, with 9 bases between. Germline lookup yields CDR1 GTSNPN and CDR2 SVGIG (reference sequence). The CDR3 DNA sequence: TGTGCCTGGAGTGTACCTGGCCTTAGCAATCAGCCCCAGCATTTT. As protein: CAWSVPGLSNQPQHF.

This sequence joins TRBV3-1 (or the pseudogene TRBV3-2) and TRBJ1-5; no clear D gene. The V and J ends lost 0 bases and 2 bases respectively, with 8 bases between them. The CDR3 has 15 residues. Germline V gives CDR1 LGHDT, CDR2 YNNKEL (reference sequence). In DNA, the CDR3 is TGTGCCAGCAGCCAAGATCGGGGTGGCAATCAGCCCCAGCATTTT. This codes for CASSQDRGGNQPQHF.

This clone is medium-sized. At one end the junction does not follow the germline gene, possibly because of a read error. The genes are TRBV7-2 and TRBJ1-4; D is undetermined. Germline V gene sequence: CDR1 SGHTA, CDR2 FQGNSA. The CDR3 totals 13 residues. In nucleotides, the CDR3 is TGTGCCAGCAGCCCAAGCCCCGACGGGGATATCGTTTTT. Residues: CASSPSPDGDIVF.

The chain is built from TRBV9 and TRBJ2-5, with 12 nucleotides matching TRBD2. Germline V gene sequence: CDR1 SGDLS, CDR2 YYNGEE. V dropped 0 bases and J dropped 1; count of bases not matched to a gene: 7. The CDR3 contains 18 residues. The CDR3 sequence: CASSVAPGLAGSQETQYF. DNA of the CDR3: TGTGCCAGCAGCGTAGCTCCGGGACTAGCGGGTTCCCAAGAGACCCAGTACTTC.

The chain recombines TRBV7-8 with TRBJ1-4; D is undetermined. The CDR3 is 15 residues long. Germline V gives CDR1 SGHVS, CDR2 FQNEAQ. With 5 bases removed from V and 8 bases from J, the gap between germline ends came to 18 bases. The CDR3 spells CASSEQMGSWEKLFF. In DNA form, the CDR3 reads TGTGCCAGCAGCGAACAAATGGGGAGTTGGGAAAAACTGTTTTTT.

The chain is built from TRBV4-1 and TRBJ2-3, with 12 bases matching TRBD2. In germline, CDR1 is MGHRA, CDR2 YSYEKL. CDR3 size: 19 residues. Germline trimming cut 1 base from V and 2 bases from J; bases unmatched to any gene: 10. CDR3 bases: TGCGCCAGCAGCCAAGGTTTGGCGGCTAGCGGGGGGGCCACAGATACGCAGTATTTT. This gives the protein CASSQGLAASGGATDTQYF.

The chain uses TRBV14 and TRBJ2-3; 7 bases fit TRBD2. The CDR3 covers 16 residues. Looked up from germline, CDR1 is SGHDN and CDR2 is FVKESK. Trimming at V came to 0 bases and at J to 2 bases, leaving 5 bases not matched to a gene. CDR3 region: CASSQDRLAVTDTQYF. CDR3 coding DNA: TGTGCCAGCAGCCAAGATAGGCTAGCGGTCACAGATACGCAGTATTTT.